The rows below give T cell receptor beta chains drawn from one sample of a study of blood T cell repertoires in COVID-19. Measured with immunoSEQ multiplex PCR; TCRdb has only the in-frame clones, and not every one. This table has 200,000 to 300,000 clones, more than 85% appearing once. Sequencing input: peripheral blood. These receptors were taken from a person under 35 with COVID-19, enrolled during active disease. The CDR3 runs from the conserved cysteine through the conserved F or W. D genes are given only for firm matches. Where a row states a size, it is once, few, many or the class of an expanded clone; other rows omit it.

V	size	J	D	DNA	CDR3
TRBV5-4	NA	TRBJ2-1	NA	TGTGCCAGCAGCTTGGAACTAGCTGGTGAGCAGTTCTTC	CASSLELAGEQFF
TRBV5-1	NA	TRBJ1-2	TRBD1	TGCGCCAGCAGCGTGGACAGGGTCGATAACTATGGCTACACCTTC	CASSVDRVDNYGYTF
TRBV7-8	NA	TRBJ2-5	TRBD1	TGTGCCAGCACCCCCGGGACAGGGGGCCAAGAGACCCAGTACTTC	CASTPGTGGQETQYF
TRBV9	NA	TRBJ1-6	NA	TGTGCCAGCAGCGTAGTTCCAGGGCTGTACCCTAATTCACCCCTCCACTTT	CASSVVPGLYPNSPLHF
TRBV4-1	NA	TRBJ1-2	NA	TGCGCCAGCAGCCCCGTTACGGCAGGGGTCCCCTATGGCTACACCTTC	CASSPVTAGVPYGYTF
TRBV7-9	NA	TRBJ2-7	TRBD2	TGTGCCAGCAGCTTCCTAGCGGGAGGGCCCGCCGGCGAGCAGTACTTC	CASSFLAGGPAGEQYF
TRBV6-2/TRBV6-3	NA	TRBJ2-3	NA	TGTGCCAGCAGCCAGGGGTCCCTAGCGTTGATTGGCACAGATACGCAGTATTTT	CASSQGSLALIGTDTQYF
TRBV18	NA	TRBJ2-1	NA	TGTGCCAGCTCGCTGCTAGCCCAGGTGAGGTATGAGCAGTTCTTC	CASSLLAQVRYEQFF
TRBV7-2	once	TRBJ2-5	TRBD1	TGTGCCAGCAGCTTACAGACAGGGGTGAGCGAGACCCAGTACTTC	CASSLQTGVSETQYF
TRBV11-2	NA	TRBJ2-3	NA	TGTGCCAGCAGCTTAGATAATGGAGTCGATACGCAGTATTTT	CASSLDNGVDTQYF
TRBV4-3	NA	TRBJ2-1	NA	TGCGCCAGCAGCCAAGGAGTCGTTGCTAACCCCTACAATGAGCAGTTCTTC	CASSQGVVANPYNEQFF
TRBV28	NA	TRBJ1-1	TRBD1	TGTGCCAGCAGGAGATCTGGGACAGGGATCACTGAAGCTTTCTTT	CASRRSGTGITEAFF
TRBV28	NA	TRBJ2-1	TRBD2	TGTGCCAGCAGTCGAATGACTAGCGGGAGAGGGGGTGAGCAGTTCTTC	CASSRMTSGRGGEQFF
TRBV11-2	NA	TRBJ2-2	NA	TGTGCAATTCGGGCAGGGCCCACCGGGGAGCTGTTTTTT	CAIRAGPTGELFF
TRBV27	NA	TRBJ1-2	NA	TGTGCCAGCAGCCCTCGGGCAGGGGAGTATGGCTACACCTTC	CASSPRAGEYGYTF
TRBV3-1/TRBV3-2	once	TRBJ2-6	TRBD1	TGTGCCAGCAGCCAAGTAAGGTCGGGACAGGGGTCTTTTAGGGCCAACGTCCTGACTTTC	CASSQVRSGQGSFRANVLTF
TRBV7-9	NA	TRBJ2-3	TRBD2	TGTGCCAGCGTAGCGGGCAGCACAGATACGCAGTATTTT	CASVAGSTDTQYF
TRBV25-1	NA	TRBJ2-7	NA	TGTGCCAGCAGTCACAGTACCACCTACGAGCAGTACTTC	CASSHSTTYEQYF
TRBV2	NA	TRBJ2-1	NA	TGTGCCAGCAGTGAACTAGTTTATGAGCAGTTCTTC	CASSELVYEQFF
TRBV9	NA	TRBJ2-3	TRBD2	TGTGCCAGCAGCGGAGCGGGAGTTATGACAGATACGCAGTATTTT	CASSGAGVMTDTQYF
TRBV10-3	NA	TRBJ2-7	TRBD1	TGTGCCATCAGTGACGGGTCCAACAGGGGGACCTACGAGCAGTACTTC	CAISDGSNRGTYEQYF
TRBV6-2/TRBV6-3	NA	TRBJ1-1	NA	TGTGCCAGCAGTAGCTGGACATTTGAAGCTTTCTTT	CASSSWTFEAFF
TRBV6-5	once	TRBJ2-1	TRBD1	TGTGCCAGCAGCGGACAGGGGTTCTACAATGAGCAGTTCTTC	CASSGQGFYNEQFF
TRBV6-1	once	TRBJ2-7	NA	TGTGCCAGCAGTGAAGCGGGGTTCGGAGGGGGCCCCCCCTACGAGCAGTACTTC	CASSEAGFGGGPPYEQYF
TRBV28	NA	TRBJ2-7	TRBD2	TGTGCCAGTCGGGGCGTGGGACTAGCGGGAGGAGGCTACGAGCAGTACTTC	CASRGVGLAGGGYEQYF
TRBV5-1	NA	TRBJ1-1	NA	TGCGCCAGCAGCTTAACGGGGGGCATGAACACTGAAGCTTTCTTT	CASSLTGGMNTEAFF
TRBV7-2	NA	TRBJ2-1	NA	TGTGCCAGCAACCCCAGCCCCCAGGACAATGAGCAGTTCTTC	CASNPSPQDNEQFF
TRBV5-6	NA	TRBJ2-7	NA	TGTGCCAGCAGCTTGTTCCCGGGATCCTACGAGCAGTACTTC	CASSLFPGSYEQYF